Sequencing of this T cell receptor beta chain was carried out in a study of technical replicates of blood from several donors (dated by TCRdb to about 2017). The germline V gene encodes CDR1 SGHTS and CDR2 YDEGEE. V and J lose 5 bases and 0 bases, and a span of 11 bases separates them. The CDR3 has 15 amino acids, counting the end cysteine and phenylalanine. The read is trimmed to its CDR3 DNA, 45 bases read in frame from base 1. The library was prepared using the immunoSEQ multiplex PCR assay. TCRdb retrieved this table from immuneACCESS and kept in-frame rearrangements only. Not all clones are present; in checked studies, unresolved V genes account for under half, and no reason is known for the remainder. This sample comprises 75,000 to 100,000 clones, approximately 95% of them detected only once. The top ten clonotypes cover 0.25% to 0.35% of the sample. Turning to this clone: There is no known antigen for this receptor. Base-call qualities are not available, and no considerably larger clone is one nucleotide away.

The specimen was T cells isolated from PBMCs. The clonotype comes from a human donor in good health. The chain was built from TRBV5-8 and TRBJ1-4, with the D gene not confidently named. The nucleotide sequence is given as TGTGCCAGCAGTTATACGGGAGCAACTAATGAAAAACTGTTTTTT. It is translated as CASSYTGATNEKLFF.